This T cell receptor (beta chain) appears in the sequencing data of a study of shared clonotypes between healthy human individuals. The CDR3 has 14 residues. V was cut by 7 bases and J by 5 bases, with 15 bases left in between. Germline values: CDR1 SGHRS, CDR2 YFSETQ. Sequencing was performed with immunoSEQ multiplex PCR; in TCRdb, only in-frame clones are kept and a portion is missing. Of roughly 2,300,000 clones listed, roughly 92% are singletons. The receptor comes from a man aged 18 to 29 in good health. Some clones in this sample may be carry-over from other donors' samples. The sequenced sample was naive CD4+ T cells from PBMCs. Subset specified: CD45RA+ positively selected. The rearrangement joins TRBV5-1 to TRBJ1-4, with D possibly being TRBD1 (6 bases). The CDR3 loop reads CASGVGGANEKLFF. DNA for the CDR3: TGCGCCAGCGGGGTCGGGGGGGCGAATGAAAAACTGTTTTTT. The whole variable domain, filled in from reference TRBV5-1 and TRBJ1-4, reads KAGVTQTPRYLIKTRGQQVTLSCSPISGHRSVSWYQQTPGQGLQFLFEYFSETQRNKGNFPGRFSGRQFSNSRSEMNVSTLELGDSALYLCASGVGGANEKLFFGSGTQLSVL.